Listed below are T cell receptor beta chains from one sample, sequenced in a study of shared clonotypes between healthy human individuals. Clones were sequenced by immunoSEQ multiplex PCR, and TCRdb holds only the in-frame ones, with some missing. This table holds 550,000 to 850,000 clones, around 77% found once. Sequencing was carried out using memory CD4+ T cells sorted from blood. Receptor source: a woman aged 25-40 years in good health. CDR3s include the opening cysteine and the closing phenylalanine or tryptophan. D genes are given only for firm matches. A row's size may be missing; if present it is once, few, many or a size class.

size	length	J	V	D	DNA	CDR3
.	15	TRBJ2-2	TRBV19	.	TGTGCCAGTAGTCTAACGGTTGCGAACACCGGGGAGCTGTTTTTT	CASSLTVANTGELFF
.	15	TRBJ1-4	TRBV27	.	TGTGCCAGCAAGGAGGGGGTAGTAGCTAATGAAAAACTGTTTTTT	CASKEGVVANEKLFF
.	15	TRBJ2-7	TRBV11-2	TRBD2	TGTGCCAGCAGCTTAAGACTAGCGGGAGGATACGAGCAGTACTTC	CASSLRLAGGYEQYF
.	12	TRBJ2-5	TRBV5-8	.	TGTGCCAGCAAGGACTTTGAAGAGACCCAGTACTTC	CASKDFEETQYF
.	18	TRBJ2-1	TRBV4-1	.	TGCGCCAGCAGCCAAGTAGGCAGCACCTATGGCTCCTACAATGAGCAGTTCTTC	CASSQVGSTYGSYNEQFF
.	13	TRBJ2-5	TRBV9	.	TGTGCCAGCAGCCCGGGTGGAGGGGAGACCCAGTACTTC	CASSPGGGETQYF
few	12	TRBJ2-7	TRBV10-2	.	TGCGCCAGCAGTGAGGGCAGAAGGGAGCAGTACTTC	CASSEGRREQYF
.	15	TRBJ2-7	TRBV6-5	TRBD1	TGTGCCAGCAGTCCCACAGGGGTAAGCTCCTACGAGCAGTACTTC	CASSPTGVSSYEQYF
.	14	TRBJ2-1	TRBV5-1	.	TGCGCCAGCAGCTTAGGAGGATTGAACAATGAGCAGTTCTTC	CASSLGGLNNEQFF
once	14	TRBJ2-1	TRBV2	.	TGTGCCAGCGGACTAGGGGGCTCCTACAATGAGCAGTTCTTC	CASGLGGSYNEQFF
.	16	TRBJ2-1	TRBV6-6	.	TGTGCCAGCAGTTACGGATTTTTGGACGGCTACAATGAGCAGTTCTTC	CASSYGFLDGYNEQFF
.	15	TRBJ2-7	TRBV28	.	TGTGCCAGCAGTCCAGAGACATCTGCCCCTTACGAGCAGTACTTC	CASSPETSAPYEQYF
.	15	TRBJ2-1	TRBV14	TRBD2	TGTGCCAGCAGCGACTCTAGCGGGAGGGCCTCTGAGCAGTTCTTC	CASSDSSGRASEQFF
.	15	TRBJ2-7	TRBV10-3	.	TGTGCCATCAGTTCATGGGGGAAAGAGTCATACGAGCAGTACTTC	CAISSWGKESYEQYF
.	13	TRBJ2-5	TRBV5-4	TRBD2	TGTGCCAGCACCCTGGGGGGGGAAGAGACCCAGTACTTC	CASTLGGEETQYF
.	12	TRBJ1-2	TRBV29-1	.	TGCAGCGTTCATGAACAGAACTATGGCTACACCTTC	CSVHEQNYGYTF
.	15	TRBJ2-3	TRBV6-6	.	TGTGCCAGCAGGAACCTAGGGGGAGGCACAGATACGCAGTATTTT	CASRNLGGGTDTQYF
.	19	TRBJ2-1	TRBV5-1	TRBD2	TGCGCCAGCAGCCGACAGGGGGCGGATAGGACTAGCGGGAGTAATGAGCAGTTCTTC	CASSRQGADRTSGSNEQFF
once	14	TRBJ2-7	TRBV2	.	TGTGCCAGCAGCCTCCTAGCGACGGCCTACGAGCAGTACTTC	CASSLLATAYEQYF
.	13	TRBJ2-7	TRBV29-1	.	TGCAGCACACCCGGGACACATCCCTACGAGCAGTACTTC	CSTPGTHPYEQYF
once	15	TRBJ2-7	TRBV27	.	TGTGCCAGCAGTTTACCCGGGAGACTCGCCTACGAGCAGTACTTC	CASSLPGRLAYEQYF
few	12	TRBJ1-2	TRBV6-1	.	TGTGCCAGCAGTGAGAACAGGGCCGGCTACACCTTC	CASSENRAGYTF
.	13	TRBJ1-1	TRBV2	.	TGTGCCAGCAGTGTCCTGACGAACACTGAAGCTTTCTTT	CASSVLTNTEAFF
.	12	TRBJ2-5	TRBV7-9	.	TGTGCCAGCAGCTTAGGCTCGGAGACCCAGTACTTC	CASSLGSETQYF
.	17	TRBJ1-5	TRBV19	TRBD1	TGTGCCAGTACTCCAGGGGACAGGACTTTTAGCAATCAGCCCCAGCATTTT	CASTPGDRTFSNQPQHF
.	13	TRBJ1-1	TRBV5-1	TRBD1	TGCGCCAGCAGCATAACCGGGACAGCGGAAGCTTTCTTT	CASSITGTAEAFF
.	14	TRBJ2-3	TRBV11-2	TRBD1	TGTGCCAGCAGCAGACAGGGGAGCGCAGATACGCAGTATTTT	CASSRQGSADTQYF
once	11	TRBJ2-7	TRBV28	.	TGTGCCAGCACCTCGCGCTACGAGCAGTACTTC	CASTSRYEQYF
.	14	TRBJ2-3	TRBV19	.	TGTGCCAGTAGTATCGGCGGGAATCCAGATACGCAGTATTTT	CASSIGGNPDTQYF
.	19	TRBJ2-3	TRBV7-8	TRBD2	TGTGCCAGCAGCGCCGGACTAGCGGGAGGGCCGAGTCGCACAGATACGCAGTATTTT	CASSAGLAGGPSRTDTQYF
.	18	TRBJ2-6	TRBV5-8	.	TGTGCCAGCAGCTTGTCGGTGCAGAAGGGAACTGGGGCCAACGTCCTGACTTTC	CASSLSVQKGTGANVLTF
.	18	TRBJ2-3	TRBV28	.	TGTGCCAGCAGCCCATATAATCAACGACAGCCGTACTCTGATACGCAGTATTTT	CASSPYNQRQPYSDTQYF
.	17	TRBJ2-6	TRBV28	.	TGTGCCAGCACCTATACCATCGGATTCTCTGGGGCCAACGTCCTGACTTTC	CASTYTIGFSGANVLTF
once	16	TRBJ2-7	TRBV7-9	.	TGTGCCTTCTACCCAGCTAGGCCACCCAGCTCCTACGAGCAGTACTTC	CAFYPARPPSSYEQYF
.	16	TRBJ2-3	TRBV18	.	TGTGCCAGCTCACCAACTAGTCGGGGGAGCACAGATACGCAGTATTTT	CASSPTSRGSTDTQYF
many	11	TRBJ2-1	TRBV7-2	.	TGTGCCAGCAGCCCACACGATGAGCAGTTCTTC	CASSPHDEQFF
.	15	TRBJ2-1	TRBV9	.	TGTGCCAGCAGCCGACCTAGCGCCCGGGCAAATGAGCAGTTCTTC	CASSRPSARANEQFF
.	14	TRBJ2-7	TRBV6-1	TRBD1	TGTGCCAGCAGTGCAGGACAGGGGGTCTACGAGCAGTACTTC	CASSAGQGVYEQYF
.	16	TRBJ2-7	TRBV7-9	TRBD1	TGTGCCAGCAGCTGGAGACAGGGGGTCAGCTCCTACGAGCAGTACTTC	CASSWRQGVSSYEQYF
once	16	TRBJ2-2	TRBV27	TRBD1	TGTGCCAGCGGGGACAGGGTCTCAAGGAACACCGGGGAGCTGTTTTTT	CASGDRVSRNTGELFF
.	15	TRBJ2-7	TRBV5-1	.	TGCGCCAGCAGCTTGGCCCCACGGACATTGGACGAGCAGTACTTC	CASSLAPRTLDEQYF
.	13	TRBJ1-2	TRBV28	.	TGTGCCAGCAAGGCAGGGGAAAACTATGGCTACACCTTC	CASKAGENYGYTF
.	15	TRBJ1-5	TRBV10-3	.	TGTGCCATCAGTGAGTCTCAGGGTAGCAATCAGCCCCAGCATTTT	CAISESQGSNQPQHF
.	15	TRBJ1-4	TRBV6-6	.	TGTGCCAGCTACCCAACAGTAGCAACTAATGAAAAACTGTTTTTT	CASYPTVATNEKLFF
.	16	TRBJ2-2	TRBV9	TRBD2	TGTGCCAGCAGCTCCGGACTAGCGGGAGTGACCGGGGAGCTGTTTTTT	CASSSGLAGVTGELFF